This is a list of T cell receptor beta chains from one sample in a study of cytomegalovirus exposure and HLA in healthy donors. Measured with immunoSEQ multiplex PCR; TCRdb has only the in-frame clones, and not every one. The table records over 130,000 clones, 79% of them present only once. Sequencing was performed on PBMCs. The receptors shown here come from a middle-aged man in good health and CMV-seropositive. CDR3s leave out the opening cysteine and the closing phenylalanine or tryptophan. Each record gives: V gene, D gene, CDR3 protein. D genes are given only for firm matches.

TRBV27	TRBD2	ASSLGLAGGPYVDEQF
TRBV5-1	TRBD1	ASSLDEGAYTEAF
TRBV5-1	TRBD2	ASSVQAGSTDTQY
TRBV7-6	TRBD1	ASSLGQRGYYGYT
TRBV11-2	TRBD2	ASSSWGLAGSADIQY
TRBV28	TRBD2	ASNGRREGF
TRBV5-1	TRBD1	ASSLAGGTTNEKLF
TRBV29-1	.	SALNDRGF
TRBV5-8	TRBD1	ASSPGQGNYGYT
TRBV6-1	TRBD2	ASSEKTSGSYEQY
TRBV10-3	.	AISELGSNYGYT
TRBV4-1	.	ASSQGGGEKLF
TRBV7-8	TRBD1	ASSPLTGNQPQH
TRBV28	TRBD2	AIRTPGLAGVVKTQY
TRBV5-1	.	ASSPGSAVNTGELF